Listed here are 32 T cell receptor beta chains from one sample, sequenced in a study of control samples from healthy donors and cancer patients. Sequencing used immunoSEQ multiplex PCR; TCRdb keeps in-frame clones, though not all of them. This sample has 95,000 to 100,000 clones; around 89% occur once, and the top ten carry roughly 7.7%. Sequenced: blood. The receptor source for this set is a man aged 25 to 45 in good health.

This chain connects TRBV28 to TRBJ2-1, with 16 positions matching TRBD2. J lost 10 bases, V lost 6 bases, and 6 bases had no gene match. CDR3 length: 15 residues. Germline loops: CDR1 MDHEN, CDR2 SYDVKM. Written as DNA, the CDR3 is TGTGCCAGCAGCCCCGGGACTAGCGGGAGGGCAGAGCAGTTCTTC. Amino acids: CASSPGTSGRAEQFF.

This chain links TRBV5-5 with TRBJ1-3; D not certain. Germline loops: CDR1 SGHKS, CDR2 YYEKEE (reference sequence). The CDR3 loop spans 15 amino acids. Trimming removed 0 bases from V and 0 bases from J, with 7 bases in between. The CDR3: CASSLGTSSGNTIYF. The CDR3, as DNA: TGTGCCAGCAGCTTGGGGACCTCCTCTGGAAACACCATATATTTT. The full variable domain, its missing parts supplied by reference TRBV5-5 and TRBJ1-3, is DAGVTQSPTHLIKTRGQQVTLRCSPISGHKSVSWYQQVLGQGPQFIFQYYEKEERGRGNFPDRFSARQFPNYSSELNVNALLLGDSALYLCASSLGTSSGNTIYFGEGSWLTVV.

V is TRBV6-5 and J is TRBJ1-1, with 7 positions matching TRBD1. This CDR3 region has 14 residues. V gave up 6 bases and J gave up 4 bases; unmatched junction bases: 8. CDR1 and CDR2 from the germline V gene are MNHEY and SVGAGI. CDR3 sequence: CASSPTGYATEAFF. The CDR3 DNA reads as TGTGCCAGCAGCCCGACAGGGTACGCCACTGAAGCTTTCTTT.

This clone showed up just a few times. The J gene is TRBJ1-1, the V gene TRBV18; 7 nucleotides align to TRBD1. The CDR3 runs to 14 residues. The V segment lost 5 bases and the J segment 4 bases; nucleotides outside the gene matches: 7. Germline V gene sequence: CDR1 KGHSH, CDR2 LQKENI. Written as DNA, the CDR3 is TGTGCCAGCTCATCAGAACGACAGGGCACTGAAGCTTTCTTT. Protein sequence: CASSSERQGTEAFF.

This chain connects TRBV30 to TRBJ1-2, with 7 bases identical to TRBD1. Unmatched junction bases numbered 7, after V lost 6 bases and J lost 0 bases. This CDR3 region has 14 residues. Germline CDR1 and CDR2: GTSNPN and SVGIG (reference sequence). The CDR3 nucleotides are TGTGCCTGTTCCCGGGACAGAACTAACTATGGCTACACCTTC. It codes for CACSRDRTNYGYTF.

The chain has TRBV27 and TRBJ2-7, with 9 positions matching TRBD2. V was pared by 7 bases and J by 4 bases, with 14 bases of the junction left unmatched. The CDR3 sequence is 16 residues long. Per the germline V gene, CDR1 is MNHEY and CDR2 is SMNVEV (reference sequence). CDR3 in amino acids: CASMRSGASGKYEQYF. The CDR3 DNA sequence: TGTGCCAGCATGAGATCAGGGGCTAGCGGGAAGTACGAGCAGTACTTC.

Note on this clone: In the same sample, other DNA sequences code for this CDR3. The V call is TRBV7-9, the J call TRBJ2-5; the D call may be TRBD1 or TRBD2 (5 bases each). CDR3 size: 14 residues. Germline CDR1 SEHNR, CDR2 FQNEAQ (reference sequence). V gave up 5 bases and J gave up 4 bases, with 14 bases separating them. The CDR3 coding sequence is TGTGCCAGCAGCCCGTGGGGGAGAGGAGAGACCCAGTACTTC. It specifies CASSPWGRGETQYF.

The chain couples TRBV27 to TRBJ1-2, with TRBD1 as a possible D gene (5 bases). Trimming took off 3 bases at V and 8 bases at J, with 13 bases between the two ends. From germline, CDR1 is MNHEY and CDR2 SMNVEV (reference sequence). This CDR3 comprises 13 residues. This CDR3 reads CASSFGGEGGYTF. CDR3 nucleotide sequence: TGTGCCAGCAGTTTTGGGGGGGAGGGCGGCTACACCTTC.

In nucleotides, the CDR3 is TGTGCCAGCTCACCGGGGAACATTCAGTACTTC. Encoded protein: CASSPGNIQYF. The genes are TRBV18 and TRBJ2-4; D is undetermined. There are 11 residues in the CDR3. Trimming cost V 3 bases and J 7 bases, with 4 bases left between them. Per the germline V gene, CDR1 is KGHSH and CDR2 is LQKENI.

This chain links TRBV10-1 with TRBJ1-1, with D possibly matching TRBD1 (6 bases). V dropped 5 bases and J dropped 1 base, with 17 bases sitting between them. The CDR3 totals 16 residues. CDR1 is WNHNN, CDR2 SYGVQD, per germline (reference sequence). CDR3 DNA sequence: TGCGCCAGCAGTTCTTCCCTGGGGGCAGGGAACACTGAAGCTTTCTTT. Residues: CASSSSLGAGNTEAFF.

This clone was recorded a few times. The rearrangement joins TRBV12-5 to TRBJ1-5, with D tentatively TRBD1 (5 bases). The V gene's germline CDR1 is LGHNT and CDR2 FRNRAP. There are 14 residues in the CDR3. V dropped 6 bases and J dropped 2 bases, with 11 bases sitting between them. The chain's CDR3 is CASGIWGGNQPQHF. The CDR3 DNA is TGTGCTAGTGGGATTTGGGGGGGCAATCAGCCCCAGCATTTT.

This clone has only a few counts. The chain joins TRBV27 to TRBJ1-5; 7 nucleotides agree with TRBD1. Trimming at V came to 3 bases and at J to 2 bases, leaving 1 base not matched to a gene. Germline CDR1 is MNHEY and CDR2 is SMNVEV (reference sequence). The CDR3 is made up of 14 amino acids. This chain's CDR3 is CASSFGQGNQPQHF. CDR3 sequence (DNA): TGTGCCAGCAGTTTCGGACAGGGCAATCAGCCCCAGCATTTT.

The chain links TRBV9 to TRBJ1-6; D not resolved. Trimming left V 4 bases short and J 6 bases short, with 11 bases between. CDR3 length: 14 amino acids. From germline, CDR1 is SGDLS and CDR2 YYNGEE. CDR3 DNA: TGTGCCAGCAGCAACTGGGCCGCTAATTCACCCCTCCACTTT. Translated, it gives CASSNWAANSPLHF.

This clone was recorded once. This sequence joins TRBV14 and TRBJ2-1; D is perhaps TRBD1 (5 bases). The CDR3 is made up of 13 amino acids. Germline V gene data show CDR1 as SGHDN and CDR2 as FVKESK. Trimming took 3 bases from V and 10 from J, leaving 13 bases between them. The CDR3 bases are TGTGCCAGCAGCCATACTTTCACAGGCGAGCAGTTCTTC. Its translation is CASSHTFTGEQFF. The variable domain in full, completed from reference TRBV14 and TRBJ2-1, reads EAGVTQFPSHSVIEKGQTVTLRCDPISGHDNLYWYRRVMGKEIKFLLHFVKESKQDESGMPNNRFLAERTGGTYSTLKVQPAELEDSGVYFCASSHTFTGEQFFGPGTRLTVL.

The J gene is TRBJ1-1, the V gene TRBV10-3; D gene ambiguous. V lost 0 bases to trimming and J lost 1 base, with 9 bases between them. The CDR3 runs to 15 residues. CDR1 is ENHRY, CDR2 SYGVKD, per germline. The CDR3 nucleotides are TGTGCCATCAGTGAGTCGGTTAGTAAGAACACTGAAGCTTTCTTT. This sequence encodes CAISESVSKNTEAFF.

The chain is built from TRBV28 and TRBJ2-1, with a possible D match to TRBD2 (6 bases). V was shortened by 6 bases and J by 3 bases, with 12 bases between the two germline ends. The CDR3 has 14 residues. Germline V gene data show CDR1 as MDHEN and CDR2 as SYDVKM. Written as DNA, the CDR3 is TGTGCCAGCAGCCGGGGGTCGCGCTACAATGAGCAGTTCTTC. It encodes CASSRGSRYNEQFF.

This clone was picked up one time. The chain combines TRBV5-8 with TRBJ1-2; a possible D gene is TRBD1 (6 bases). CDR3 length equals 14 residues. Germline CDR1 is SGHTS and CDR2 is YDEGEE. V lost 1 base, J lost 8 bases, and 15 bases lay in between. The CDR3 spells CASSLRAWGQGYTF. The CDR3 bases are TGTGCCAGCAGCTTGCGTGCGTGGGGGCAGGGCTACACCTTC.

The genes are TRBV6-2 or TRBV6-3 and TRBJ2-4; 7 bases fit TRBD2. Germline loops: CDR1 MNHEY, CDR2 SVGEGT. The CDR3 is made up of 13 amino acids. Trimming cost V 5 bases and J 10 bases; bases outside gene matches: 8. This CDR3 is CASSNDPGGIQYF. The CDR3 DNA is TGTGCCAGCAGTAACGACCCCGGGGGGATTCAGTACTTC.

The chain links TRBV5-4 to TRBJ2-5; D not resolved. The germline V gene encodes CDR1 SGHNT and CDR2 YYREEE (reference sequence). The CDR3 consists of 15 residues. V was trimmed by 1 base and J by 2 bases, leaving 12 bases between them. This CDR3 is CASSLMSLVQETQYF. CDR3 sequence (DNA): TGTGCCAGCAGCTTGATGAGTTTGGTACAAGAGACCCAGTACTTC.

About this clone itself: Mismatch with germline at one junction end may stem from a read error. The V and J genes are TRBV9 and TRBJ2-3; TRBD2 matches 10 bases. The CDR3 length is 16 residues. CDR1 is SGDLS and CDR2 is YYNGEE in the germline V gene. The CDR3 DNA is TGTGCCAGCAGCGTAGTGGCTAGCGGGAGCATAGATACGCAGTATTTT. Protein product: CASSVVASGSIDTQYF.

This chain connects TRBV27 to TRBJ1-2; D uncertain. Trimming shortened V by 5 bases and J by 5 bases, and 18 bases separated the two germline ends. The CDR3 is made up of 15 amino acids. Germline V lookup: CDR1 MNHEY, CDR2 SMNVEV (reference sequence). The CDR3 coding sequence is TGTGCCAGCAGTCCTACCGACGGGCAGATATATGGCTACACCTTC. Translated, it gives CASSPTDGQIYGYTF.

The table lists this clone with a count of one. The V gene is TRBV10-2, the J gene TRBJ1-1; 9 bases line up with TRBD1. From germline, CDR1 is WSHSY and CDR2 SAAADI. J lost 2 bases, V lost 6 bases, and 4 bases had no gene match. The CDR3 totals 14 residues. CDR3 bases: TGCGCCAGCAGGCAACAGGGGGCAAACACTGAAGCTTTCTTT. Translated: CASRQQGANTEAFF.

The V call is TRBV19, the J call TRBJ1-1, with 7 positions matching TRBD1. This CDR3 is 13 amino acids long. Germline trimming cut 5 bases from V and 5 bases from J; bases unmatched to any gene: 5. CDR1 LNHDA and CDR2 SQIVND come from the germline V gene (reference sequence). CDR3 in DNA: TGTGCCAGTAGTCGGACAGGAGGTACTGAAGCTTTCTTT. Translating gives CASSRTGGTEAFF.

This clone was detected a few times. The V call is TRBV6-5, the J call TRBJ1-2, with 7 bases aligning to TRBD1. The CDR3 runs to 15 residues. V lost 6 bases and J lost 4; bases outside the gene matches: 11. Germline CDR1 MNHEY, CDR2 SVGAGI. This chain's CDR3 is CASSDDREYPYGYTF. The CDR3 DNA sequence: TGTGCCAGCAGCGACGACAGGGAATACCCCTATGGCTACACCTTC.

CDR3 in DNA: TGTGCCAGCAGCTTAGGTAGCGGGGCGTACTATGAGCAGTTCTTC. It is translated as CASSLGSGAYYEQFF. V is TRBV11-2 and J is TRBJ2-1; 8 nucleotides match TRBD2. Germline assignment: CDR1 SGHAT and CDR2 FQNNGV. The CDR3 covers 15 residues. V was pared by 1 base and J by 8 bases, with 7 bases of the junction left unmatched.

V is TRBV24-1 and J is TRBJ2-3; no definite D call. Trimming pared 3 bases from V and 2 bases from J, leaving 8 bases between. The germline gives CDR1 KGHDR, CDR2 SFDVKD. This CDR3 has 14 residues. The CDR3 sequence is CATSDPPNTDTQYF. As DNA, the CDR3 is TGTGCCACCAGTGATCCCCCCAACACAGATACGCAGTATTTT.

CDR3 bases: TGTGCCACCAGCGAGAATAGCGGGGGGCTCTACAATGAGCAGTTCTTC. Its protein product is CATSENSGGLYNEQFF. The chain links TRBV24-1 to TRBJ2-1; 10 nucleotides align to TRBD2. The CDR3 runs 16 residues. Germline V gene data show CDR1 as KGHDR and CDR2 as SFDVKD. The trim removed 7 bases at V and 3 bases at J, leaving 8 bases unmatched.

The CDR3 sequence: CASSSGDYNEQFF. The DNA for the CDR3 is TGTGCCAGCTCTAGCGGGGACTACAATGAGCAGTTCTTC. This rearrangement joins TRBV19 to TRBJ2-1; 9 bases line up with TRBD2. The CDR3 contains 13 residues. J lost 3 bases, V lost 9 bases, and 3 bases had no gene match. From germline, CDR1 is LNHDA and CDR2 SQIVND (reference sequence).

V gene TRBV30 combines with J gene TRBJ2-2; no reliable D call. The germline V gene encodes CDR1 GTSNPN and CDR2 SVGIG (reference sequence). The CDR3 contains 15 residues. The germline V and J ends were trimmed by 2 bases and 3 bases, with 13 bases remaining between them. The CDR3 region has the DNA TGTGCCTGGAGTTCTTTGAGGCAGGACACCGGGGAGCTGTTTTTT. This sequence encodes CAWSSLRQDTGELFF.

This rearrangement joins TRBV29-1 to TRBJ2-3, with unresolved D. CDR1 and CDR2 from the germline V gene are SQVTM and ANQGSEA. CDR3 length: 13 residues. V was shortened by 1 base and J by 0 bases, with 5 bases between the two germline ends. The CDR3 DNA reads as TGCAGCGTTGAAGGGGCGAGCACAGATACGCAGTATTTT. It codes for CSVEGASTDTQYF.

The chain links TRBV19 to TRBJ2-3; 8 nucleotides align to TRBD1. This CDR3 is built from 14 residues. Trimming removed 4 bases from V and 2 bases from J; junction bases left unmatched: 2. Per germline, CDR1 LNHDA and CDR2 SQIVND (reference sequence). The CDR3: CASSTDRATDTQYF. CDR3 DNA sequence: TGTGCCAGTAGTACGGACAGGGCCACAGATACGCAGTATTTT. The whole variable domain, filled in from reference TRBV19 and TRBJ2-3, reads DGGITQSPKYLFRKEGQNVTLSCEQNLNHDAMYWYRQDPGQGLRLIYYSQIVNDFQKGDIAEGYSVSREKKESFPLTVTSAQKNPTAFYLCASSTDRATDTQYFGPGTRLTVL.

The chain recombines TRBV27 with TRBJ2-1, with TRBD2 matching over 7 bases. The CDR3 runs to 13 residues. Germline V gives CDR1 MNHEY, CDR2 SMNVEV (reference sequence). V shed 4 bases, J shed 9 bases, and the junction held 6 bases outside the gene matches. Here the CDR3 reads CASSWGGISEQFF. The CDR3 bases are TGTGCCAGCAGTTGGGGGGGAATCAGTGAGCAGTTCTTC.